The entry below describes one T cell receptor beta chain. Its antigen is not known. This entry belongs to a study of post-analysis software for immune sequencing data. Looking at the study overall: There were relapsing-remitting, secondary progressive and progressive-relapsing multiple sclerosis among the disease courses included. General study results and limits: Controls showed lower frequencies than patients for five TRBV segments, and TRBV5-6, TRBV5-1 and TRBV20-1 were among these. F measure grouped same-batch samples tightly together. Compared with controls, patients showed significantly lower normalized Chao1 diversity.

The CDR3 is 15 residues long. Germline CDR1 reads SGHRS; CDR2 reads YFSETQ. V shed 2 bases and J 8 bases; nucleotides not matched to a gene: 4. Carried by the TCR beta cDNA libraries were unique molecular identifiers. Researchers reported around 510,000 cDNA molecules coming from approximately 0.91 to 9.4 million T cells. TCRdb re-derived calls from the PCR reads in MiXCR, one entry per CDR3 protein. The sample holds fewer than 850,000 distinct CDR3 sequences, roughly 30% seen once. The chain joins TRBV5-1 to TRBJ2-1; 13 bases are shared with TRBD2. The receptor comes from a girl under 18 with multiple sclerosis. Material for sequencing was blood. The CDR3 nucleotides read TGCGCCAGCAGCTTAGGGACTAGCGGGACCGATGAGCAGTTCTTC. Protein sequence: CASSLGTSGTDEQFF.